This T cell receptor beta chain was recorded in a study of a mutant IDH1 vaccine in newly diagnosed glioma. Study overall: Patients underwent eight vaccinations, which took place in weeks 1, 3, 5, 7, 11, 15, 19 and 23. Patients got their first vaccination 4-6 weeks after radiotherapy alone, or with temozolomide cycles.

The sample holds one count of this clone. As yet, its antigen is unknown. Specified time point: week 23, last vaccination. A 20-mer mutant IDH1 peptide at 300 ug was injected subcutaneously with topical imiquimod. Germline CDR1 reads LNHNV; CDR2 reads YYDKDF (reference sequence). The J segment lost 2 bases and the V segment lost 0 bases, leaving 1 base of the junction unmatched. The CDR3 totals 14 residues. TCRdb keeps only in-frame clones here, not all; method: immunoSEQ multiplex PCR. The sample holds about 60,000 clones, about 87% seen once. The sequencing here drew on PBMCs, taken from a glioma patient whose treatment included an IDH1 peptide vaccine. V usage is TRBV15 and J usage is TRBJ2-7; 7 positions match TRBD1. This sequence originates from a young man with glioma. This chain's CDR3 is CATSREGTAYEQYF. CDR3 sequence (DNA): TGTGCCACCAGCAGAGAAGGGACAGCCTACGAGCAGTACTTC.